A selection of T cell receptor beta chains follows, all from one sample in a study of regulatory T cells in long-lasting Graves disease. Via MiXCR, TCRdb re-called the multiplex PCR reads, giving one row per CDR3 protein. The sample holds 530,000 or so distinct CDR3 sequences; roughly 16% are singletons and the top ten take approximately 12%. The data were also submitted as part of a second study, on T cells in Graves' hyperthyroidism and ophthalmopathy.

Sequenced material: peripheral blood mononuclear cells (PBMCs), taken at new diagnosis, from a patient treated with antithyroid drugs. The source of these receptors is a man younger than 30 with Graves disease. CDR3s include the opening cysteine and the closing phenylalanine or tryptophan. The D gene is left open where the match is weak.

j_call,d_call,v_call,cdr3_length,cdr3_aa
TRBJ2-1,-,TRBV12-3/TRBV12-4,12,CASSAVNNEQFF
TRBJ2-5,-,TRBV9,14,CASSGGTAGETQYF
TRBJ2-2,TRBD1,TRBV7-9,14,CATGQGANTGELFF
TRBJ2-7,-,TRBV13,14,CASSPEGGGDEQYF
TRBJ2-1,TRBD2,TRBV3-1,16,CASSQERAREVDEQFF
TRBJ1-3,-,TRBV6-1,15,CASSLQGTGGNTIYF
TRBJ1-1,-,TRBV5-6,13,CASSLAPQGSAFF
TRBJ2-7,-,TRBV28,14,CAISSPGGGYEQYF
TRBJ1-1,-,TRBV6-2/TRBV6-3,14,CASSYSNRATEAFF
TRBJ2-4,TRBD2,TRBV20-1,20,CSAPFHGLAGGPGAKNIQYF
TRBJ2-7,-,TRBV4-1,15,CASSQEIRHNYEQYF
TRBJ1-1,-,TRBV6-5,15,CASSLERGMNTEAFF
TRBJ2-7,-,TRBV2,13,CASSEDRSYEQYF
TRBJ2-7,TRBD2,TRBV3-1,16,CASSRTPAGEAYEQYF
TRBJ1-2,TRBD1,TRBV28,17,CASSFFWAGGNSYGYTF
TRBJ1-6,TRBD1,TRBV5-1,18,CASSVAGTGSSYNSPLHF
TRBJ2-5,-,TRBV18,16,CASSPPRHRIQETQYF
TRBJ1-2,-,TRBV5-5,15,CASSWGGRGLDGYTF
TRBJ2-7,-,TRBV18,15,CASSHTMDIGNEQYF
TRBJ1-5,TRBD1,TRBV27,15,CASSLGQGGYQPQHF
TRBJ1-1,-,TRBV29-1,16,CSVGFSRGRKNTEAFF
TRBJ2-7,TRBD2,TRBV5-1,18,CASSSGLGTSGISYEQYF
TRBJ1-1,-,TRBV7-9,14,CASSSDTPRTEAFF
TRBJ2-2,TRBD1,TRBV30,17,CAWSPLRRQGEGGELFF
TRBJ2-1,TRBD1,TRBV29-1,14,CSVARDRGVNEQFF
TRBJ2-7,TRBD2,TRBV6-1,14,CASSALAGGYEQYF
TRBJ1-5,-,TRBV6-4,15,CASMVFGPAGQPQHF
TRBJ1-6,-,TRBV12-3/TRBV12-4,15,CASSPLGRQFQPLHF
TRBJ2-1,TRBD2,TRBV5-1,15,CASSPGLAIYNEQFF
TRBJ2-7,-,TRBV5-6,14,CASSGYGSSYEQYF